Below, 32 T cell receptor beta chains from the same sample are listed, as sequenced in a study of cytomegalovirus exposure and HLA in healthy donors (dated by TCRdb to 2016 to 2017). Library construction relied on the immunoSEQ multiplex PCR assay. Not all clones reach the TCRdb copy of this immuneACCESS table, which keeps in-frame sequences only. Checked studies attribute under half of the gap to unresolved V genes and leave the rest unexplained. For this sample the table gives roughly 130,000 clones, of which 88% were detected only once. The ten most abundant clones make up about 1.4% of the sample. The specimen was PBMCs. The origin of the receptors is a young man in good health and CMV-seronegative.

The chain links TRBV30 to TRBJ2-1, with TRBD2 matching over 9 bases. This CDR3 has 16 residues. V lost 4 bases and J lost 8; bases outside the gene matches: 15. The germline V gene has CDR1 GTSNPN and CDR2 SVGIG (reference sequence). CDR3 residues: CAWTGGGTSLFYEQFF. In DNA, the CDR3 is TGTGCCTGGACTGGGGGAGGGACTAGCCTTTTCTATGAGCAGTTCTTC.

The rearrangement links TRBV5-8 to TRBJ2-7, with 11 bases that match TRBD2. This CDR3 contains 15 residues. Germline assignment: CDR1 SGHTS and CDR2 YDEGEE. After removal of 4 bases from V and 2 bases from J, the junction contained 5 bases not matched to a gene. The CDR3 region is CASSAGLAVPYEQYF. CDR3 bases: TGTGCCAGCAGCGCGGGACTAGCGGTTCCCTACGAGCAGTACTTC.

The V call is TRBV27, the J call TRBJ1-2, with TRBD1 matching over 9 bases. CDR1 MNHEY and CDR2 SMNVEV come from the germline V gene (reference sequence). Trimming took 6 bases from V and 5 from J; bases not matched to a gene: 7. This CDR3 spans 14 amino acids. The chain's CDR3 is CASRLQGAGYGYTF. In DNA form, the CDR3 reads TGTGCCAGCAGGTTACAGGGGGCTGGTTATGGCTACACCTTC.

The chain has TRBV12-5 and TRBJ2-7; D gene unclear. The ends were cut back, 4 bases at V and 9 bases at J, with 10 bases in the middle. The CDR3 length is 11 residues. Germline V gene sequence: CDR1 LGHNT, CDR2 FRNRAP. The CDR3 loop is CASGSLERQYF. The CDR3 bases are TGTGCTAGTGGTTCTCTCGAGCGGCAGTACTTC.

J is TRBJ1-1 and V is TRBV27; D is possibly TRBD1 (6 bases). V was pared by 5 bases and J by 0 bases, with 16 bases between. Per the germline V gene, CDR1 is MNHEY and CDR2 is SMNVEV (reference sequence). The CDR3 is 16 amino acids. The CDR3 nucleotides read TGTGCCAGCAGTCCCGCAGGGGTCCCAATGAACACTGAAGCTTTCTTT. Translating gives CASSPAGVPMNTEAFF.

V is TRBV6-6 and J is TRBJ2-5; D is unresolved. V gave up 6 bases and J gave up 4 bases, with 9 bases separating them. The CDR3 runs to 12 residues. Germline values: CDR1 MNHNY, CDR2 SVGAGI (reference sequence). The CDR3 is CASSPKLETQYF. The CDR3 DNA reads TGTGCCAGCAGCCCGAAACTAGAGACCCAGTACTTC.

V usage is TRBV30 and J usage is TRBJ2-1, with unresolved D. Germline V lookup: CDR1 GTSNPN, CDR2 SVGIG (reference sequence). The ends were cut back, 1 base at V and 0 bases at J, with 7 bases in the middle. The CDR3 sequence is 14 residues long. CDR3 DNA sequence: TGTGCCTGGAGTGACAGTTACTCCTACAATGAGCAGTTCTTC. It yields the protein CAWSDSYSYNEQFF.

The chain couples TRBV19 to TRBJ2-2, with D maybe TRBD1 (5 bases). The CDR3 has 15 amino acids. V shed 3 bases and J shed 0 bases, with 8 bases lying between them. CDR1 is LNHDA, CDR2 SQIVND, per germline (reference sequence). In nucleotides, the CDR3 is TGTGCCAGTAGTATGGCAGGGACGAACACCGGGGAGCTGTTTTTT. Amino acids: CASSMAGTNTGELFF.

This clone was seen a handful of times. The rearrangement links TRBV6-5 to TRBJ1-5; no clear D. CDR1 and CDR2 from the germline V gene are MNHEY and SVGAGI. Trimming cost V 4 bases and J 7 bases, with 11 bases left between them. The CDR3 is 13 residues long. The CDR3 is CASSLVTSQPQHF. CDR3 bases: TGTGCCAGCAGTTTAGTAACCTCCCAGCCCCAGCATTTT.

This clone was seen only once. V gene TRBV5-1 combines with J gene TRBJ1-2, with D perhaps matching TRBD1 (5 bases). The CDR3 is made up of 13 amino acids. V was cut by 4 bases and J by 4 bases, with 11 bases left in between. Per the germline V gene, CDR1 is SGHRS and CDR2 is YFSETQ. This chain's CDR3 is CASSNDSFYGYTF. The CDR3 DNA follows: TGCGCCAGCAGCAATGACAGCTTCTATGGCTACACCTTC.

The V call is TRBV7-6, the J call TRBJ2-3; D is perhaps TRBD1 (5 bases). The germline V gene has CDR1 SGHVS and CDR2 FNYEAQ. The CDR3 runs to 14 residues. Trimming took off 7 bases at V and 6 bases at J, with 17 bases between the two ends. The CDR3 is CASTRRQPGDTQYF. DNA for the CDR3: TGTGCCAGCACCCGGAGACAGCCCGGGGATACGCAGTATTTT.

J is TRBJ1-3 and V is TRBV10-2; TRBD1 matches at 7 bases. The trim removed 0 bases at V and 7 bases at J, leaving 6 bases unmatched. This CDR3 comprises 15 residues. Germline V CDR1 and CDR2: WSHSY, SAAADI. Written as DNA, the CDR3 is TGCGCCAGCAGTGAGTCAGGGGGCCTTTGGAACACCATATATTTT. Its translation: CASSESGGLWNTIYF.

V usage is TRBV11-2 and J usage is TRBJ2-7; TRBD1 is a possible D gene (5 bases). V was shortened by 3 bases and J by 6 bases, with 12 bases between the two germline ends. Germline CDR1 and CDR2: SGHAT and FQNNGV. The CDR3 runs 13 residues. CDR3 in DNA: TGTGCCAGCAGCTTTTCAGGGCCCGGCGAGCAGTACTTC. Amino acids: CASSFSGPGEQYF.

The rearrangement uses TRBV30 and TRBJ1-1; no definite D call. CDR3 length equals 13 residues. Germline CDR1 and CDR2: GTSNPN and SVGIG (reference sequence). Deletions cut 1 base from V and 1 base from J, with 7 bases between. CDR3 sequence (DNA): TGTGCCTGGAGTGCCGCAGAGAACACTGAAGCTTTCTTT. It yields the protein CAWSAAENTEAFF.

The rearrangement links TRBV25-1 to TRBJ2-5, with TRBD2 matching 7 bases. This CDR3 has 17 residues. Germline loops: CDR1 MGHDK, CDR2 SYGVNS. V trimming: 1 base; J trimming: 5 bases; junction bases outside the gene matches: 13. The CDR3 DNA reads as TGTGCCAGCAGTGAATCTTATTTAAGGGAGGGTGACGAGACCCAGTACTTC. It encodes CASSESYLREGDETQYF.

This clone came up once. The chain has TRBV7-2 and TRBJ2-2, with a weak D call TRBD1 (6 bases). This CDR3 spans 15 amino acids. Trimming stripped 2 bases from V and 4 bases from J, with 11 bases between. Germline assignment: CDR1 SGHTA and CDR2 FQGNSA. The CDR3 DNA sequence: TGTGCCAGCAGCTTATTAGGGGGAATCACCGGGGAGCTGTTTTTT. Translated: CASSLLGGITGELFF.

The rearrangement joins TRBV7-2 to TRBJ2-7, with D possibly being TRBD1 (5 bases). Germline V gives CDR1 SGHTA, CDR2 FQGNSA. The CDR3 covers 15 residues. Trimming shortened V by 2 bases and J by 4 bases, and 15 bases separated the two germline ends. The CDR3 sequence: CASSLSATAEYEQYF. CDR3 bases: TGTGCCAGCAGCTTATCGGCGACAGCAGAATACGAGCAGTACTTC.

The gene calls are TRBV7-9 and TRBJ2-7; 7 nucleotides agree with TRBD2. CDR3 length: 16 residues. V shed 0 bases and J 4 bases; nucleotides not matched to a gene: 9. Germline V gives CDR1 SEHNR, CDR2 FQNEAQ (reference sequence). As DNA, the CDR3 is TGTGCCAGCAGCTTAGCGTTTTCGGGAGGATCGTACGAGCAGTACTTC. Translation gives CASSLAFSGGSYEQYF.

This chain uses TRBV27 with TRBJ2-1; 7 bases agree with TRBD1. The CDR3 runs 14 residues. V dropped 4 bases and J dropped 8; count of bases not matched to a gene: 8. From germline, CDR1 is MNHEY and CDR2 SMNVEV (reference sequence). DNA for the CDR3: TGTGCCAGCAGTTCTCCACAGGGGAGCGATGAGCAGTTCTTC. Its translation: CASSSPQGSDEQFF.

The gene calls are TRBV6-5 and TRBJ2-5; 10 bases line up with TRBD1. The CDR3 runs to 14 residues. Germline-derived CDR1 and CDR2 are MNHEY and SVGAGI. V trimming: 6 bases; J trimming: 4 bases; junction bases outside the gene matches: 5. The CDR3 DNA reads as TGTGCCAGCAGACCCGGGACAGGGGCAGAGACCCAGTACTTC. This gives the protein CASRPGTGAETQYF.

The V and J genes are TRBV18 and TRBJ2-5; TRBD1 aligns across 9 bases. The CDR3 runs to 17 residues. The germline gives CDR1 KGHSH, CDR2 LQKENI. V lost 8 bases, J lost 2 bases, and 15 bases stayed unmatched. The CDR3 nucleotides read TGTGCCAGCACCCGATCCCCGGGACAGGGACGGCAAGAGACCCAGTACTTC. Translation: CASTRSPGQGRQETQYF.

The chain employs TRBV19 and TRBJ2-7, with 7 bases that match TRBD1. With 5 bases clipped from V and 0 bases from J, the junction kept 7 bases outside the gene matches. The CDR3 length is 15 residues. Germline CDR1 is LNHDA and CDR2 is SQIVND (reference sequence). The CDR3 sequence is CASSYTGQNSYEQYF. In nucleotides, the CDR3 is TGTGCCAGTAGTTACACGGGACAGAACTCCTACGAGCAGTACTTC. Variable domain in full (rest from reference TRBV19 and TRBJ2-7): DGGITQSPKYLFRKEGQNVTLSCEQNLNHDAMYWYRQDPGQGLRLIYYSQIVNDFQKGDIAEGYSVSREKKESFPLTVTSAQKNPTAFYLCASSYTGQNSYEQYFGPGTRLTVT.

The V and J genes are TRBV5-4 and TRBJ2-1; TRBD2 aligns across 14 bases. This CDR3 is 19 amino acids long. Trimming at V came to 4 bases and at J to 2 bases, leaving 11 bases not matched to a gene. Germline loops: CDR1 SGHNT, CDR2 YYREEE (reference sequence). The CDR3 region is CASSLGGLAGVGAYNEQFF. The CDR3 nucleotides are TGTGCCAGCAGCCTGGGGGGACTAGCGGGAGTTGGCGCCTACAATGAGCAGTTCTTC.

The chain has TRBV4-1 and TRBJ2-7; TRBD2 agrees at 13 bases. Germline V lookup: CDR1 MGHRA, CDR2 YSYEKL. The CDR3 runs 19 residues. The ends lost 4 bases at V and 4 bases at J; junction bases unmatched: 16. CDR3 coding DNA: TGCGCCAGCAGCCCTATGGCTAAGACCGGACTAGCGGGAGTATACGAGCAGTACTTC. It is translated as CASSPMAKTGLAGVYEQYF.

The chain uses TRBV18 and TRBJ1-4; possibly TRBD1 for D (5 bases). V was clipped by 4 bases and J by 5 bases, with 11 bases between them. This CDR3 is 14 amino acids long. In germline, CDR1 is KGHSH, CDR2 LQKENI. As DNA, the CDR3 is TGTGCCAGCTCACAGACAGAGTTAAATGAAAAACTGTTTTTT. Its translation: CASSQTELNEKLFF.

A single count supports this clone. The CDR3 loop is CASGTSGYEQYF. As DNA, the CDR3 is TGTGCCAGCGGGACTAGCGGATACGAGCAGTACTTC. V gene TRBV27 combines with J gene TRBJ2-7, with 11 nucleotides matching TRBD2. The CDR3 sequence is 12 residues long. CDR1 MNHEY and CDR2 SMNVEV come from the germline V gene (reference sequence). V shed 8 bases and J 4 bases; nucleotides not matched to a gene: 1.

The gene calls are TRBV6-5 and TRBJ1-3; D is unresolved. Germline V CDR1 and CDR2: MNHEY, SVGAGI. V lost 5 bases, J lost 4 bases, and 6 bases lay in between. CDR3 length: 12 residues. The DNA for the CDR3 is TGTGCCAGCAGTAAAACAGGAAACACCATATATTTT. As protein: CASSKTGNTIYF.

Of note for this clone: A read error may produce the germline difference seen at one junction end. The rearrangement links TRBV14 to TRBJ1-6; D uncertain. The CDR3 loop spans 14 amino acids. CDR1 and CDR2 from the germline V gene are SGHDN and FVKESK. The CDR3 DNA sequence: TGTGCCAGCAGCCAAGGCTGGTATAGTTCACCCCTCCACTTT. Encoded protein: CASSQGWYSSPLHF. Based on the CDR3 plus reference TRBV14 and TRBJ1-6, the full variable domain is EAGVTQFPSHSVIEKGQTVTLRCDPISGHDNLYWYRRVMGKEIKFLLHFVKESKQDESGMPNNRFLAERTGGTYSTLKVQPAELEDSGVYFCASSQGWYSSPLHFGNGTRLTVT.

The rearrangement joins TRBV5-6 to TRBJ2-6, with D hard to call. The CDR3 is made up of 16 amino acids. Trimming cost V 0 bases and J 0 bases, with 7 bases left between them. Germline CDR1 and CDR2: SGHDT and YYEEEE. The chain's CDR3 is CASSLASSSGANVLTF. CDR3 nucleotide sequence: TGTGCCAGCAGCTTGGCCTCCTCCTCTGGGGCCAACGTCCTGACTTTC.

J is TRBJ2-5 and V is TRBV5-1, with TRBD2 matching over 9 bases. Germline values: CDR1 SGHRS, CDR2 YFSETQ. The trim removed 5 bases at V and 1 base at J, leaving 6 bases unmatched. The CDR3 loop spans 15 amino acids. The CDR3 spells CASRRTSVTQETQYF. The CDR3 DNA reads TGCGCCAGCAGGAGGACTAGCGTCACCCAAGAGACCCAGTACTTC.

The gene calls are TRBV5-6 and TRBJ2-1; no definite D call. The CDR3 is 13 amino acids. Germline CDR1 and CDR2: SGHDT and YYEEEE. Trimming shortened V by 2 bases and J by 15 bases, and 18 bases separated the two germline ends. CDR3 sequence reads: CASSFLGSSSPFF. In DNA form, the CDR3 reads TGTGCCAGCAGCTTCTTGGGCTCCTCGTCGCCGTTCTTC.

CDR3 nucleotides: TGTGCCAGCAGCTACGACAGGGTACAGCCCCAGCATTTT. Residues: CASSYDRVQPQHF. The chain couples TRBV7-3 to TRBJ1-5, with 7 bases aligning to TRBD1. The germline CDR1 and CDR2 sequences are SGHTA and FQGTGA. V lost 4 bases, J lost 7 bases, and 4 bases stayed unmatched. This CDR3 comprises 13 residues.